Only a few counts were recorded for the clone carrying this T cell receptor (beta chain). The data are from a study of blood T cell repertoires in COVID-19. Overall study: COVID-19 samples from acute and convalescent phases originated in the United States, Italy and Spain. T cells, B-cell-depleted T cells, or PBMCs provided the cDNA or gDNA that served as material.

Germline V CDR1 and CDR2: SGHDN, FVKESK. V was clipped by 2 bases and J by 7 bases, with 11 bases between them. This CDR3 region has 13 residues. The protocol was immunoSEQ multiplex PCR, while the TCRdb copy is restricted to in-frame clones and leaves out a portion. The sample records about 180,000 clones, about 90% being singletons. What was sequenced was peripheral blood. The origin of this receptor is a man between 65 and 80 years old with active or convalescent COVID-19. This chain joins TRBV14 and TRBJ2-5; D is unresolved. This CDR3 is CASSQSQVGTQYF. Here the CDR3 DNA reads TGTGCCAGCAGCCAAAGTCAGGTTGGGACCCAGTACTTC.